This is a list of T cell receptor beta chains from one sample in a study of beta chain features in type 1 diabetes. Data came from immunoSEQ multiplex PCR; TCRdb stores just in-frame clones and leaves some out. This sample has about 260,000 clones; over 65% occur once, and the top ten carry about 0.05%. Sequencing was carried out using naive CD4+ T cells from blood. The receptors shown here come from a young man in good health. Both conserved end residues are part of each CDR3. Each record gives: D gene, V gene, clone size, J gene, CDR3 protein, CDR3 DNA. The D gene is left open where the match is weak. Only some rows state a clone size, as once, few, many or a class for expanded clones.

D gene: TRBD1
V gene: TRBV10-3
clone size: few
J gene: TRBJ2-7
CDR3 protein: CAISPGQFAYEQYF
CDR3 DNA: TGTGCCATCAGCCCGGGACAGTTTGCCTACGAGCAGTACTTC

D gene: -
V gene: TRBV19
clone size: -
J gene: TRBJ1-5
CDR3 protein: CASSIVYTRAQNQPQHF
CDR3 DNA: TGTGCCAGTAGTATAGTCTACACTCGGGCTCAGAATCAGCCCCAGCATTTT

D gene: TRBD1
V gene: TRBV29-1
clone size: -
J gene: TRBJ2-3
CDR3 protein: CSATVYPGGGTDTQYF
CDR3 DNA: TGCAGCGCCACCGTTTACCCAGGGGGTGGCACAGATACGCAGTATTTT

D gene: TRBD1
V gene: TRBV30
clone size: few
J gene: TRBJ1-6
CDR3 protein: CAWRDRGSNSPLHF
CDR3 DNA: TGTGCCTGGAGGGACAGGGGCTCTAATTCACCCCTCCACTTT

D gene: TRBD2
V gene: TRBV29-1
clone size: -
J gene: TRBJ2-5
CDR3 protein: CSPQTSGSPGTQYF
CDR3 DNA: TGCAGCCCCCAGACTAGCGGGAGCCCGGGGACCCAGTACTTC

D gene: -
V gene: TRBV7-2
clone size: few
J gene: TRBJ2-5
CDR3 protein: CASSLLETQYF
CDR3 DNA: TGTGCCAGCAGCTTGTTAGAGACCCAGTACTTC

D gene: TRBD2
V gene: TRBV7-9
clone size: -
J gene: TRBJ2-1
CDR3 protein: CASTPPARTSGSVYNEQFF
CDR3 DNA: TGTGCCAGCACCCCCCCCGCAAGGACTAGCGGGAGCGTATACAATGAGCAGTTCTTC

D gene: -
V gene: TRBV30
clone size: -
J gene: TRBJ1-1
CDR3 protein: CAWTFRVDTEAFF
CDR3 DNA: TGTGCCTGGACCTTCCGAGTAGACACTGAAGCTTTCTTT

D gene: -
V gene: TRBV19
clone size: few
J gene: TRBJ2-1
CDR3 protein: CASSIIGNEQFF
CDR3 DNA: TGTGCCAGTAGTATCATCGGCAATGAGCAGTTCTTC

D gene: -
V gene: TRBV29-1
clone size: -
J gene: TRBJ2-5
CDR3 protein: CSATGRGETQYF
CDR3 DNA: TGCAGCGCCACAGGGCGGGGGGAGACCCAGTACTTC

D gene: -
V gene: TRBV20-1
clone size: -
J gene: TRBJ2-3
CDR3 protein: CSARTDTQYF
CDR3 DNA: TGCAGTGCTAGGACAGATACGCAGTATTTT

D gene: TRBD2
V gene: TRBV6-5
clone size: few
J gene: TRBJ2-1
CDR3 protein: CASSRQGSGGAGQFF
CDR3 DNA: TGTGCCAGCAGCCGACAGGGCAGCGGGGGGGCCGGTCAGTTCTTC

D gene: TRBD2
V gene: TRBV2
clone size: -
J gene: TRBJ2-2
CDR3 protein: CASSASGSSTGELFF
CDR3 DNA: TGTGCCAGCTCGGCTAGCGGGAGTTCCACCGGGGAGCTGTTTTTT

D gene: TRBD2
V gene: TRBV7-2
clone size: -
J gene: TRBJ2-2
CDR3 protein: CASAPKAGGRAGELFF
CDR3 DNA: TGTGCCAGCGCGCCAAAAGCGGGAGGGCGAGCCGGGGAGCTGTTTTTT

D gene: TRBD2
V gene: TRBV28
clone size: -
J gene: TRBJ2-7
CDR3 protein: CASRPGLAGAYEQYF
CDR3 DNA: TGTGCCAGCAGGCCGGGACTAGCGGGAGCCTACGAGCAGTACTTC

D gene: -
V gene: TRBV29-1
clone size: -
J gene: TRBJ2-6
CDR3 protein: CSVEGQYSGANVLTF
CDR3 DNA: TGCAGCGTGGAGGGACAATACTCTGGGGCCAACGTCCTGACTTTC

D gene: TRBD2
V gene: TRBV7-9
clone size: -
J gene: TRBJ2-3
CDR3 protein: CASSPGGAGGTDTQYF
CDR3 DNA: TGTGCCAGCAGCCCCGGAGGAGCGGGGGGCACAGATACGCAGTATTTT

D gene: -
V gene: TRBV29-1
clone size: -
J gene: TRBJ1-1
CDR3 protein: CSVLSLDTEAFF
CDR3 DNA: TGCAGCGTTTTATCTTTAGACACTGAAGCTTTCTTT

D gene: TRBD2
V gene: TRBV6-1
clone size: -
J gene: TRBJ2-3
CDR3 protein: CASSGGGGTDTQYF
CDR3 DNA: TGTGCCAGCAGTGGCGGGGGGGGCACAGATACGCAGTATTTT

D gene: TRBD1
V gene: TRBV29-1
clone size: -
J gene: TRBJ2-7
CDR3 protein: CSIKRTGLSGEQYF
CDR3 DNA: TGCAGCATAAAGAGGACAGGGCTTTCAGGCGAGCAGTACTTC

D gene: -
V gene: TRBV9
clone size: -
J gene: TRBJ1-2
CDR3 protein: CASSVDQGYGYTF
CDR3 DNA: TGTGCCAGCAGCGTAGATCAGGGCTATGGCTACACCTTC

D gene: -
V gene: TRBV6-5
clone size: -
J gene: TRBJ2-5
CDR3 protein: CASRLLYRVETQYF
CDR3 DNA: TGTGCCAGCAGATTACTCTACAGGGTGGAGACCCAGTACTTC